One and the same sample provided the 2 T cell receptor beta chains below, sequenced in a study of T cell responses to AZD1222 COVID-19 vaccine. The assay was immunoSEQ multiplex PCR, and TCRdb's table has in-frame clones only and misses some. Of some 150,000 clones listed, roughly 88% are singletons. The source was peripheral blood, collected on day 0 of AZD1222 vaccination. These receptors came from an adult in good health.

The chain carries TRBV19 and TRBJ2-7; tentative D call: TRBD2 (5 bases). The CDR3 totals 14 residues. With 5 bases removed from V and 0 bases from J, the gap between germline ends came to 11 bases. CDR1 and CDR2 (germline): LNHDA, SQIVND (reference sequence). The chain's CDR3 is CASSPNRDSYEQYF. The CDR3 region has the DNA TGTGCCAGTAGTCCCAACCGGGACTCCTACGAGCAGTACTTC.

The chain uses TRBV5-4 and TRBJ1-2; tentative D call: TRBD1 (6 bases). Trimming removed 4 bases from V and 5 bases from J, with 12 bases in between. CDR1 SGHNT and CDR2 YYREEE come from the germline V gene (reference sequence). This CDR3 comprises 13 residues. CDR3 residues: CASSLDRRYGYTF. As DNA, the CDR3 is TGTGCCAGCAGCCTGGACAGACGATATGGCTACACCTTC.